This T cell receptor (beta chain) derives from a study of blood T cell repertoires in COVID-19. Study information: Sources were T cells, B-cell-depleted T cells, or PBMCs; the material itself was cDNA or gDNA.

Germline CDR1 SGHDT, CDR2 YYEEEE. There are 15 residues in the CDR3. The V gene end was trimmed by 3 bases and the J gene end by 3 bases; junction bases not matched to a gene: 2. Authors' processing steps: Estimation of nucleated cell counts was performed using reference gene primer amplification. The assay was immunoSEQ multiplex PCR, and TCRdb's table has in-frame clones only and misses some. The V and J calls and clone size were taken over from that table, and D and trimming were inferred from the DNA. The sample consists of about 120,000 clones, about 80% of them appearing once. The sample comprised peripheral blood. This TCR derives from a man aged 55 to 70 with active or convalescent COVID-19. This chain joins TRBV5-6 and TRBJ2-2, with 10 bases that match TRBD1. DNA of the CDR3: TGTGCCAGCAGCTCCGGGACAGGGGACACCGGGGAGCTGTTTTTT. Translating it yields CASSSGTGDTGELFF. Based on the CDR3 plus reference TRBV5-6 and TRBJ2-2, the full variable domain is DAGVTQSPTHLIKTRGQQVTLRCSPKSGHDTVSWYQQALGQGPQFIFQYYEEEERQRGNFPDRFSGHQFPNYSSELNVNALLLGDSALYLCASSSGTGDTGELFFGEGSRLTVL.